Below, 5 T cell receptor beta chains from the same sample are listed, as sequenced in a study of Graves' ophthalmopathy and Graves' hyperthyroidism. Amplified material comprised TCR beta CDR3 regions derived from RNA transcripts. HTBI primers served in a first-round RT-PCR, which a second-round multiplex PCR followed. Using its own MiXCR run on the multiplex PCR reads, TCRdb lists one record per CDR3 protein. The sample yields about 740,000 distinct CDR3 sequences, roughly two fifths seen once. The sequenced sample consisted of peripheral blood. All receptors come from an adult man with Graves' ophthalmopathy.

Note on this clonotype: Germline is not matched at one junction end, which may reflect a read error. The chain is built from TRBV7-6 and TRBJ2-5, with D maybe TRBD1 (5 bases). The CDR3 consists of 13 residues. CDR1 and CDR2 from the germline V gene are SGHVS and FNYEAQ. The CDR3 loop reads CASSATVLETQYF. In nucleotides, the CDR3 is TGTGCTAGCAGCGCGACAGTGTTGGAGACCCAGTACTTC.

The V gene is TRBV5-4, the J gene TRBJ2-7; possible D gene TRBD1, 6 bases. The V end was cut by 4 bases, the J end by 1 base, with 15 bases between. The CDR3 has 15 amino acids. Germline V gene lookup returns CDR1 SGHNT and CDR2 YYREEE (reference sequence). CDR3 residues: CASSQESQGSYEQYF. DNA of the CDR3: TGTGCCAGCAGCCAAGAATCACAGGGATCCTACGAGCAGTACTTC. Full variable domain (remainder filled in from reference TRBV5-4 and TRBJ2-7): ETGVTQSPTHLIKTRGQQVTLRCSSQSGHNTVSWYQQALGQGPQFIFQYYREEENGRGNFPPRFSGLQFPNYSSELNVNALELDDSALYLCASSQESQGSYEQYFGPGTRLTVT.

Note on this clonotype: With a far larger clone one base away, a read error is the likely cause. V usage is TRBV7-9 and J usage is TRBJ2-5, with 7 nucleotides matching TRBD2. V was clipped by 5 bases and J by 7 bases; unmatched bases: 7. This CDR3 has 13 residues. The germline CDR1 and CDR2 sequences are SEHNR and FQNEAQ (reference sequence). CDR3 nucleotides: TGTGCCAGCAGCCTCGGGTGGGGGGGGACCCAGTACTTC. Translating gives CASSLGWGGTQYF.

This clonotype occurred many times. The rearrangement joins TRBV9 to TRBJ1-6, with D perhaps matching TRBD1 (5 bases). The CDR3 contains 15 residues. Germline CDR1 reads SGDLS; CDR2 reads YYNGEE. V was pared by 3 bases and J by 8 bases, with 15 bases between. The CDR3 nucleotides read TGTGCCAGCAGCGCTAGGGACCTGGCGGATTCACCCCTCCACTTT. Translation gives CASSARDLADSPLHF.

The V and J genes are TRBV5-1 and TRBJ2-7, with no clear D. CDR1 and CDR2 from the germline V gene are SGHRS and YFSETQ. V was cut by 0 bases and J by 5 bases, with 12 bases left in between. This CDR3 comprises 14 residues. CDR3: CASSLGQVRDEQYF. The DNA of the CDR3 is TGCGCCAGCAGCTTGGGTCAGGTGCGTGACGAGCAGTACTTC.